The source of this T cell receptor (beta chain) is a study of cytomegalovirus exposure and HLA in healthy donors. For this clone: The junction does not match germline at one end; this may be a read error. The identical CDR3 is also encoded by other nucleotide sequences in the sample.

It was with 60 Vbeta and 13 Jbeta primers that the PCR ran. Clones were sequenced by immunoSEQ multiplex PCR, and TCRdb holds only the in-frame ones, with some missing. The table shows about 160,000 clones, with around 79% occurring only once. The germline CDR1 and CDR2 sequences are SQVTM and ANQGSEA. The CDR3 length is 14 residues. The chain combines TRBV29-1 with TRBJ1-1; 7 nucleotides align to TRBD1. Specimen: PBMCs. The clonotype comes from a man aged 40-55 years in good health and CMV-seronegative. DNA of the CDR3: TGCAGCGCCGTGACAGGGTGGTATAGCACTGAAGCCTTCTTT. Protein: CSAVTGWYSTEAFF.